This record concerns one T cell receptor beta chain sequence. This clone has just one count. This receptor's antigen is unknown. No qualities accompany the bases; no much larger clone lies one base away. CDR3 length: 18 amino acids, cysteine to phenylalanine. Here the CDR3 DNA is all that survives: 54 bases in frame from base 1. V is cut back by 0 bases and J by 2 bases, with 10 bases in the junction unmatched. CDR1 and CDR2 were assigned from the germline V gene (reference sequence) as MNHEY and SMNVEV. This record belongs to a study of shared clonotypes between healthy human individuals (dated by TCRdb to about 2020). Context from the whole study: A couple of women and a few men aged 18 to 49 years were included in the cohort. To increase sequencing depth and limit assay-specific biases, different laboratories used diverse techniques to prepare libraries and sequence TCR repertoires. For each donor, CD4 naive and CD4 memory were each given three plates, CD8 naive was given two plates, and CD8 memory was given one plate. To estimate repertoire size and how much clonotype sharing occurs between individuals, the study deeply sequenced the blood TCR repertoires of five or six healthy adults. Each donor's leukapheresis produced roughly between about 0.8 and 10 billion PBMCs. General findings and caveats noted by the study authors: Based on pairwise subsampling, the degree of clonotype sharing among donors was expected to be affected by sequencing depth. Rarefaction of sorted-subset datasets indicated incomplete sequencing despite the large sequencing depth. Across several donors, around 5.4% of naive CD4, roughly 3.5% of naive CD8, under 2.5% of memory CD4, and under 0.45% of memory CD8 clonotypes were shared. The small number of donors limited the genetic and exposure-history diversity represented. Clonotypes shared by all four sorted-subset donors showed higher generation probabilities than non-shared clonotypes. Larger estimated clonotype richness was generally found for naive subsets than for memory subsets. Sampling was restricted to blood, and TCR repertoires in tissue are likely to differ from TCR repertoires in blood.

Using the deep immunoSEQ assay, TCR CDR3 regions were amplified from genomic DNA by multiplex PCR. Genomic DNA extracted from each cell subset was distributed evenly over all wells of several immunoSEQ 96-well plates, and each plate served as one replicate. For sorted subsets, about 220 ng of genomic DNA, equivalent to tens of thousands of T cell genomes, went into each replicate PCR. The purified libraries were quantified using a Qubit 3.0 fluorometer, sized with a Bioanalyzer 2100, and then quantified again using the KAPA Library Quantification kit. Every immunoSEQ 96-well plate was sequenced on a dedicated single-read 150-cycle Illumina NextSeq 550 flow cell. Turning to the authors' computational methods: Because the immunoSEQ output included only junctional sequences and no quality scores, the filtering could not be the same as the filtering used for full-length reads. Sequences were annotated with PyIR, a Python wrapper for IgBLAST v1.9, and V/J genes and CDR3 were assigned using IMGT germline references. Reads with weak V/J assignments (E-value above 1e-6), missing CDR3, stop codons, out-of-frame junctions, or ambiguous translated residues were removed. V3J clonotypes were defined by identical inferred V gene, J gene, and CDR3 amino acid sequence. The percentage overlap between two repertoires was calculated by dividing the number of shared unique clonotypes by the size of the smaller repertoire. RTK rarefaction, the Chao1 estimator, and Recon v2.1 estimates of unobserved clonotypes were used to assess repertoire richness. For all TCRbeta clonotypes obtained by the gDNA method from a few donors, generation probabilities were computed with OLGA. TCRdb took this table from immuneACCESS and kept in-frame rearrangements with V and J called. Such tables lack part of the clones; where checked against another copy, unresolved V genes explain under half of the gap, and the rest is unexplained. The DNA gave D and trimming, while V, J and clone size come from that table. For this sample there are under 1 million clones; 80% to 95% appear just once. The biggest ten clones account for under 30% of the sample.

For the CD8 naive samples, CD45RO-negative cells were positively selected for CCR7, yielding a CD45RA+CCR7+ population from which TemRA cells were excluded. Healthy HIV-negative adults with no recently reported acute infections or vaccinations were included as donors. Every donor was a Caucasian adult living in Nashville, Tennessee, USA. After blood collection by leukapheresis, PBMCs were isolated using Ficoll-Histopaque density gradient centrifugation and then cryopreserved in the vapor phase of liquid nitrogen. Analytical flow cytometry was used to check the purity and quantity of each magnetically sorted T cell population. From each sorted fraction, genomic DNA was isolated and quantified by UV absorbance on a Nanodrop 2000c.

Material: naive CD8+ T cells sorted from blood. Reading the label with the study, this specimen's cell subset or site is: CD45RA+CCR7+. This receptor was identified in a man aged 25 to 40 in good health. The sequence is built from TRBV27 and TRBJ2-7; TRBD2 aligns with 10 central bases. The nucleotides are TGTGCCAGCAGTTTATCGGCGGTAGCGGGAGGCGTCGCCTACGAGCAGTACTTC. This encodes CASSLSAVAGGVAYEQYF.